The rows below give T cell receptor beta chains drawn from one sample of a study of chemoradiotherapy in HPV16-positive cancers. This table comes from immunoSEQ multiplex PCR, and its TCRdb copy is limited to in-frame clones, with some not included. The sample yields approximately 30,000 clones, 93% seen once. Sequenced material: blood, taken from a patient who underwent chemoradiotherapy. Receptors originate from a human donor with HPV-associated anogenital cancer. Both conserved end residues are part of each CDR3. Fields, in order: J gene, D gene, V gene, CDR3 protein. The D gene is left open where the match is weak.

TRBJ1-1	.	TRBV7-9	CASNELTSLNTEAFF
TRBJ2-7	.	TRBV9	CASSDYRSREQYF
TRBJ1-5	.	TRBV2	CASSEEGRRQPQHF
TRBJ1-1	.	TRBV14	CASSEYTNTEAFF
TRBJ2-7	TRBD1	TRBV5-5	CASSDAQGDFYEQYF
TRBJ2-3	TRBD2	TRBV7-2	CASTAGGIGTDTQYF
TRBJ2-3	.	TRBV4-1	CASSRGTEPHTDTQYF
TRBJ2-5	TRBD1	TRBV28	CASRIRTGAGETQYF
TRBJ1-1	.	TRBV5-4	CASTLGMNTEAFF
TRBJ2-3	TRBD2	TRBV9	CASSLGLAGGPAVFDTQYF
TRBJ2-5	.	TRBV5-1	CASSLAVGSQETQYF
TRBJ2-5	.	TRBV7-2	CASSRGRQETQYF
TRBJ2-3	.	TRBV19	CASSLIGTGPSTDTQYF
TRBJ1-5	TRBD1	TRBV7-9	CASSHSDRNNQPQHF
TRBJ2-7	.	TRBV7-2	CASSLGRRGWYEQYF
TRBJ1-1	.	TRBV11-3	CASSLGRNTEAFF
TRBJ1-2	TRBD1	TRBV28	CASSDRGINYGYTF
TRBJ2-2	.	TRBV6-1	CASSRQDPGELFF